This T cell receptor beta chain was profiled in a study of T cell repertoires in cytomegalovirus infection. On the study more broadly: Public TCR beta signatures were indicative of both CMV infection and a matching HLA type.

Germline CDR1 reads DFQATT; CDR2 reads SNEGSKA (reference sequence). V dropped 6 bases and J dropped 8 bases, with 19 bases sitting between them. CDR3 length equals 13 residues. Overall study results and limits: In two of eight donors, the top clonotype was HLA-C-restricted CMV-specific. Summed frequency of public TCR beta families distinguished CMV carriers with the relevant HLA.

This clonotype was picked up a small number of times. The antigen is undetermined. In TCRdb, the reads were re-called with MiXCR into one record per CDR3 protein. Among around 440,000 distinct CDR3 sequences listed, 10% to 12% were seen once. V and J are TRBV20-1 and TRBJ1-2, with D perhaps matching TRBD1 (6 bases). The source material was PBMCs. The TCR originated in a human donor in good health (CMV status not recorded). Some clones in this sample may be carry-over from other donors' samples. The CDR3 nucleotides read TGCAGTGCAAACCAACAGGGAGCTATGGGCTACACCTTC. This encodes CSANQQGAMGYTF.